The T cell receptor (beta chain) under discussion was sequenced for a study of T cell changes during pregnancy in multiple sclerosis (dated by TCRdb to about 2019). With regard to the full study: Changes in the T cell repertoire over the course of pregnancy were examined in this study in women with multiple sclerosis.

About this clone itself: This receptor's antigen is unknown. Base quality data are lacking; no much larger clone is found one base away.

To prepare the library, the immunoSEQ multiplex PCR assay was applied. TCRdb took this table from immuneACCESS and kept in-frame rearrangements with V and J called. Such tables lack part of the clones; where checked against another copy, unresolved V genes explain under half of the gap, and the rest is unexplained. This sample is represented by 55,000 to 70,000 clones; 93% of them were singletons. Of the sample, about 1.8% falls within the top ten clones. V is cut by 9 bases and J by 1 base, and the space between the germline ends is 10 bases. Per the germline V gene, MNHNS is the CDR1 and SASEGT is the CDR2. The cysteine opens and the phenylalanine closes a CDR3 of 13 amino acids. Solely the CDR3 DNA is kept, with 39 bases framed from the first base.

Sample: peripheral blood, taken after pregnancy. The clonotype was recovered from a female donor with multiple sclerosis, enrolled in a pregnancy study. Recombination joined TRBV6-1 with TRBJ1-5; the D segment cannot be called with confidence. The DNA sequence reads TGTGCCAGTACAGTTTCGAGCAATCAGCCCCAGCATTTT. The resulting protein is CASTVSSNQPQHF.